This T cell receptor beta chain was captured by sequencing in a study of blood T cell repertoires in COVID-19. Only in-frame clones appear in the TCRdb table, and some are missing; sequencing was by immunoSEQ multiplex PCR. The table includes around 81,000 clones, 86% detected once. This CDR3 contains 15 residues. In germline, CDR1 is SGHRS, CDR2 YFSETQ. The V end lost 0 bases, the J end lost 1 base, and 7 bases lay between the germline ends. The chain has TRBV5-1 and TRBJ2-2; D gene uncertain. The sequenced material came from peripheral blood. The TCR was taken from a woman aged 60 to 75 with acute or convalescent COVID-19. The CDR3 here is CASSLGSGNTGELFF. CDR3 DNA: TGCGCCAGCAGCTTGGGGTCAGGGAACACCGGGGAGCTGTTTTTT.